This record looks at one T cell receptor (beta chain) sequence and its context. Its antigen is currently not known. There are no base qualities to consult, and no much larger clone falls within one base. Taken from the germline V gene, the CDR1 and CDR2 loops are SGHTA and FQGNSA. The CDR3 holds 15 amino acids from the cysteine to the phenylalanine. This entry keeps only the CDR3 DNA: 45 bases, framed from base 1. V lost 5 bases and J lost 6 bases; the stretch between them is 14 bases long. TCRbeta CDR3 regions were amplified from genomic DNA by means of the immunoSEQ Assay, a bias-controlled multiplex PCR. The authors processed their data as follows. Nucleated cell counts per sample were estimated from amplification of reference gene primers within the assay. To quantify the absolute abundance of each unique TCRbeta CDR3 rearrangement, sequence reads were collapsed and filtered. For each sample, productive Simpson clonality was calculated by taking the square root of Simpson's diversity index across productive rearrangements. TCRdb retrieved this table from immuneACCESS and kept in-frame rearrangements only. Not all clones are present; in checked studies, unresolved V genes account for under half, and no reason is known for the remainder. V, J and clone size were drawn from that table, and D and trimming were deduced from the DNA. The table for this sample lists around 46,000 clones; roughly 88% of them were counted only once. The ten largest clones represent around 53% of the sample.

This entry comes from a study of blood T cell repertoires in COVID-19 (dated by TCRdb to about 2020). Study-level background: Samples covering the acute and convalescent phases of COVID-19 were provided by collaborators in the United States, Italy and Spain. The material from the prospective study consisted of cDNA or gDNA derived from T cells, B-cell-depleted T cells, or PBMCs. Nearly every sample came with metadata listing a de-identified subject ID, COVID-19 status, age in years and sex. Where available, HLA class I and class II types were taken from metadata supplied by the sample provider and were not determined by assay-based typing. The samples were drawn from the first 160 participants of the ongoing ImmuneRACE study and from 950 to 1,500 subjects provided by 6 global collaborators. Deeply sampled blood TCRbeta repertoires from subjects exposed to, actively infected with, or recovered from COVID-19 were included in the dataset. The repertoires were made available in a free public database intended to serve as a resource for research on the immune response to SARS-CoV-2. Beyond this particular receptor, the publication reports: The amount of clinical and demographic metadata varied by source and participant and was provided uncurated.

Each collaborating institution followed its own protocols to collect whole blood in K2EDTA tubes. For TCRbeta analysis, collaborators shipped samples as frozen whole blood, isolated PBMCs, or DNA extracted from either of those sample types. The sequence derives from an older man with acute or convalescent COVID-19. The receptor chain draws on TRBV7-2 and TRBJ1-6; a weak D assignment points to TRBD1 (5 bases agree). Input material: peripheral blood. The CDR3 region has the sequence CASSRNAGPNSPLHF. The base sequence is TGTGCCAGCAGCCGTAATGCGGGGCCTAATTCACCCCTCCACTTT.